One TCR beta chain is described in this entry. A much larger clone lies a single base off, so this may be a read error. It was RNA transcripts that yielded the amplified TCR beta CDR3 regions. The HTBI primer set served for first-round RT-PCR of the TCR CDR3. Via MiXCR, TCRdb re-called the multiplex PCR reads, giving one row per CDR3 protein. The data show approximately 710,000 distinct CDR3 sequences, 15% to 20% seen once. This specimen belongs to a study of T cells in Graves' hyperthyroidism and ophthalmopathy. The germline V gene encodes CDR1 SGHAT and CDR2 FQDESV (reference sequence). The CDR3 consists of 13 residues.

V is TRBV11-1 and J is TRBJ1-2; maybe TRBD1 (5 bases). What was sequenced was blood. The sequence was obtained from a man over 45 with Graves' hyperthyroidism. CDR3 sequence reads: CASGTGLTYGYAF. The CDR3 DNA is TGTGCCAGCGGCACAGGCCTGACCTATGGCTACGCCTTC.